A single sample gave rise to the 10 T cell receptor beta chains below, sequenced in a study of cytomegalovirus exposure and HLA in healthy donors. Use of 60 Vbeta and 13 Jbeta primers characterized the PCR. TCRdb keeps only in-frame clones here, not all; method: immunoSEQ multiplex PCR. The sample gives tens of thousands of clones, roughly 77% of which show up once; roughly 14% is in the top ten. The sample taken for sequencing was PBMCs. The receptors come from a woman aged 40 to 50 in good health and CMV-seropositive.

The chain joins TRBV6-1 to TRBJ1-5; D ambiguous. Germline lookup yields CDR1 MNHNS and CDR2 SASEGT. The V and J ends lost 0 bases and 7 bases respectively, with 13 bases between them. This CDR3 contains 15 residues. The CDR3 reads CASSEALFGGQPQHF. CDR3 bases: TGTGCCAGCAGTGAAGCGCTTTTCGGCGGGCAGCCCCAGCATTTT.

The CDR3 region has the DNA TGTGCCAGCCTCCTTGTGGTCAGCGCCGGGGAGCTGTTTTTT. This codes for CASLLVVSAGELFF. The J gene is TRBJ2-2, the V gene TRBV2; D unclear. The CDR3 consists of 14 residues. Germline V gives CDR1 SNHLY, CDR2 FYNNEI. V was shortened by 8 bases and J by 6 bases, with 16 bases between the two germline ends.

This clone showed up just once. The chain has TRBV28 and TRBJ2-3; 10 positions match TRBD1. The germline V gene encodes CDR1 MDHEN and CDR2 SYDVKM. V shed 5 bases and J 0 bases; nucleotides not matched to a gene: 8. The CDR3 has 17 residues. The CDR3 DNA sequence: TGTGCCAGCAGTCAGGACAGGGGGTCAGGGAGCACAGATACGCAGTATTTT. It translates to CASSQDRGSGSTDTQYF.

The chain employs TRBV10-1 and TRBJ2-7, with a tentative D call TRBD1 (6 bases). Germline V lookup: CDR1 WNHNN, CDR2 SYGVQD (reference sequence). This CDR3 region has 13 residues. The V and J ends lost 4 bases and 2 bases respectively, with 9 bases between them. The CDR3, as DNA: TGCGCCAGCAGTGCGACAGGCCCCTACGAGCAGTACTTC. Amino acids: CASSATGPYEQYF.

The CDR3 protein is CASSLSGSTDTQYF. The CDR3 coding sequence is TGTGCCAGCAGCTTAAGCGGGAGCACAGATACGCAGTATTTT. The chain couples TRBV9 to TRBJ2-3; D perhaps matches TRBD2 (6 bases). Trimming took 4 bases from V and 0 from J, leaving 9 bases between them. The germline CDR1 and CDR2 sequences are SGDLS and YYNGEE. The CDR3 consists of 14 residues.

The chain links TRBV18 to TRBJ1-5; D is unresolved. Trimming shortened V by 6 bases and J by 6 bases, and 15 bases separated the two germline ends. In germline, CDR1 is KGHSH, CDR2 LQKENI. CDR3 length: 14 amino acids. CDR3 sequence: CASSPDGEGQPQHF. CDR3 nucleotide sequence: TGTGCCAGCTCGCCCGACGGGGAGGGTCAGCCCCAGCATTTT.

The chain carries TRBV5-1 and TRBJ2-1, with TRBD1 identical over 10 bases. The J segment lost 7 bases and the V segment lost 0 bases, leaving 10 bases of the junction unmatched. This CDR3 has 17 amino acids. Germline V gene lookup returns CDR1 SGHRS and CDR2 YFSETQ. CDR3 protein: CASSLDPPGTGVNEQFF. The CDR3 DNA is TGCGCCAGCAGCTTGGACCCCCCCGGGACAGGGGTAAATGAGCAGTTCTTC. Supplemented by reference TRBV5-1 and TRBJ2-1, the full variable domain reads KAGVTQTPRYLIKTRGQQVTLSCSPISGHRSVSWYQQTPGQGLQFLFEYFSETQRNKGNFPGRFSGRQFSNSRSEMNVSTLELGDSALYLCASSLDPPGTGVNEQFFGPGTRLTVL.

The gene calls are TRBV28 and TRBJ2-7; perhaps TRBD1 as D (6 bases). Per germline, CDR1 MDHEN and CDR2 SYDVKM. The germline V and J ends were trimmed by 6 bases and 1 base, with 16 bases remaining between them. CDR3 length: 15 residues. CDR3 bases: TGTGCCAGCAGCTCTCGACAGGACCCTTCCTACGAGCAGTACTTC. It codes for CASSSRQDPSYEQYF.

This clone was seen a single time. The V and J genes are TRBV14 and TRBJ1-1; 7 bases fit TRBD1. J was trimmed by 1 base and V by 4 bases; bases with no gene match: 6. This CDR3 is built from 15 residues. The germline V gene encodes CDR1 SGHDN and CDR2 FVKESK. CDR3 DNA sequence: TGTGCCAGCAGCCGACTCGGGACAGAGAACACTGAAGCTTTCTTT. The encoded protein is CASSRLGTENTEAFF.

V usage is TRBV19 and J usage is TRBJ1-1; the D gene is possibly TRBD1 (6 bases). In germline, CDR1 is LNHDA, CDR2 SQIVND (reference sequence). V gave up 0 bases and J gave up 7 bases, with 15 bases separating them. This CDR3 region has 15 residues. CDR3 sequence (DNA): TGTGCCAGTAGTATAGATCATCACAGGGAAGGTGAAGCTTTCTTT. Its protein product is CASSIDHHREGEAFF.